These T cell receptor beta chains were read from a single sample in a study of T and B cells in COVID-19 patients. TCRdb called the multiplex PCR reads again in MiXCR, with one record for every CDR3 protein. The data show 7,000 to 9,500 distinct CDR3 sequences, over 20% seen once. The specimen was blood. All receptors derive from a human donor who had recovered from COVID-19. CDR3s include the opening cysteine and the closing phenylalanine or tryptophan. D genes are given only for firm matches. The size of a clone is reported for some rows only, either as once, few or many, or as a class for expanded clones.

TRBJ1-5 - - TRBV6-5 TGTGCCAGCAGTTACATTTCCTTGGACCAGCATTTT CASSYISLDQHF
TRBJ1-6 - many TRBV6-2/TRBV6-3 TGTGCCAGCAGTTACTCAAGGGGTGGACCCCTCCACTTT CASSYSRGGPLHF
TRBJ2-7 - - TRBV27 TGTGCCACCGCCCCCTCTCTCGGGACCCTCTCCTACGAGCAGTACTTC CATAPSLGTLSYEQYF
TRBJ2-7 TRBD2 many TRBV5-4 TGTGCCAGCAGCTCTGGGGGCGGGGGGGCCGAATTCCACGAGCAGTACTTC CASSSGGGGAEFHEQYF
TRBJ2-3 - few TRBV5-1 TGCGCCAGCAGAACAGGTTCTTTCACAGATACGCAGTATTTT CASRTGSFTDTQYF
TRBJ2-1 - - TRBV11-2 TGTGCCAGCAGCCCATTGATAGGGACCTACAATGAGCAGTTCTTC CASSPLIGTYNEQFF
TRBJ2-7 TRBD1 - TRBV6-2/TRBV6-3 TGTGCCAGCAGCTTGAACCCGGGACAGGGCCTTTTGGAGCAGTACTTC CASSLNPGQGLLEQYF
TRBJ2-1 - - TRBV5-4 TGTGCCAGCAGCTTTTGGCGGGACCCCAATGAGCAGTTCTTC CASSFWRDPNEQFF
TRBJ2-3 TRBD2 many TRBV6-2/TRBV6-3 TGTGCCGGGAGTAGGCGGGGGGCTAGCACAGATACGCAGTATTTT CAGSRRGASTDTQYF
TRBJ1-1 - few TRBV7-2 TGTGCCAGCAGCTTAGTCCCTTCCGGGATGAACACTGAAGCTTTCTTT CASSLVPSGMNTEAFF
TRBJ2-5 - medium-sized TRBV19 TGTGCCAGTAGTATGGGGCCGGCCCAAGAGACCCAGTACTTC CASSMGPAQETQYF
TRBJ2-1 - medium-sized TRBV12-3/TRBV12-4 TGTGCCAGCAACCCCAGGGGGAGCGGGTATTACAATGAGCAGTTCTTC CASNPRGSGYYNEQFF
TRBJ2-7 - many TRBV12-3/TRBV12-4 TGTGCCAGCAGTTTAGCGGTGTCCTACGAGCAGTACTTC CASSLAVSYEQYF
TRBJ2-3 - - TRBV12-3/TRBV12-4 TGTGCCAGCAGTTTCCATGTCAGTGGAATGACTACGCAGTATTTT CASSFHVSGMTTQYF
TRBJ2-7 - - TRBV9 TGTGCCAGCAGCGCCGCCCCTGGCAGCTACGAGCAGTACTTC CASSAAPGSYEQYF
TRBJ1-5 - - TRBV28 TGTGCCAGCAGTTTTAGGGACCCCGATCAGCCCCAGCATTTT CASSFRDPDQPQHF
TRBJ1-2 - - TRBV7-6 TGTGCCAGCAGCCCGCGTGGGGGGTCTACTGTGTCTAACTATGGCTACACCTTC CASSPRGGSTVSNYGYTF
TRBJ1-1 TRBD1 - TRBV28 TGTGCCAGCAGGCATACCCGGGACAGGTTAACTGAAGCTTTCTTT CASRHTRDRLTEAFF
TRBJ1-3 - medium-sized TRBV19 TGTGCCAGTTCTAGACAGATCTCTGGAAACACCATATATTTT CASSRQISGNTIYF
TRBJ2-1 - medium-sized TRBV5-4 TGTGCCAGCAGCTCCGGTTCAGGGACGTACAATGAGCAGTTCTTC CASSSGSGTYNEQFF
TRBJ2-7 TRBD1 medium-sized TRBV27 TGTGCCAGCTCAACTTGGGACAGGTTTTTCTACGAGCAGTACTTC CASSTWDRFFYEQYF
TRBJ1-1 - - TRBV28 TGTGCCAGCAGTCCACCCGGGGGTTGGGCTTTCTTT CASSPPGGWAFF